This T cell receptor beta chain was recovered during a study of cytomegalovirus exposure and HLA in healthy donors. The wider study: Early on, a data release was issued that held 80 million or so unique TCRs from HLA-typed donors. Among the 300 to 450 genotyped donors, 81% were placed in the Caucasian-associated ancestry cluster.

Study conclusions and caveats: A prior analysis recorded that most TCR beta V segments were productive about 87% or about 30% of the time.

Vbeta (60) and Jbeta (13) primers were used in the PCR. Using immunoSEQ multiplex PCR, the repertoire was profiled, and TCRdb retains in-frame clones only, with some absent. The sample contains 100,000 or so clones, around 79% of which appear only once. Note on this clone: No antigen is known for it.

The TCR originated in a woman aged 40 to 50 in good health and CMV-seronegative. The specimen sequenced was PBMCs.

CDR3 bases: TGTGCCAGCTCATCTCGCGGGGACGGTTCACCCCTCCACTTT. It specifies CASSSRGDGSPLHF. The V and J genes are TRBV5-4 and TRBJ1-6; weak D call: TRBD1 (5 bases). Trimming took off 7 bases at V and 9 bases at J, with 17 bases between the two ends. This CDR3 region has 14 residues. The germline V gene has CDR1 SGHNT and CDR2 YYREEE (reference sequence).